The 31 T cell receptor beta chains reported below all come from one sample, sequenced in a study of T cells after posttransplantation cyclophosphamide. Libraries were prepared by immunoSEQ multiplex PCR; TCRdb keeps only in-frame clonotypes and omits some of them. In the table there are some 30,000 clones, around 90% of which are singletons. The naive gate required viable CD3+CD4+ or CD3+CD8+ cells with CCR7+CD45RA+CD45RO-CD95-CD27+CD28+ phenotype. The sequenced sample was naive CD4+ T cells sorted from blood. These receptors originate from a man aged 30 to 39 in good health and a related stem cell transplant donor.

The rearrangement uses TRBV18 and TRBJ1-5, with D possibly matching TRBD1 (5 bases). The CDR3 is 15 residues long. V was trimmed by 3 bases and J by 4 bases, leaving 13 bases between them. CDR1 is KGHSH and CDR2 is LQKENI in the germline V gene. This chain's CDR3 is CASSPAGLGNQPQHF. CDR3 coding DNA: TGTGCCAGCTCACCGGCGGGGCTGGGTAATCAGCCCCAGCATTTT.

CDR3 sequence reads: CASSLKRGGWETQYF. The CDR3 nucleotides read TGTGCCAGCAGTTTAAAGCGGGGGGGCTGGGAGACCCAGTACTTC. The rearrangement links TRBV27 to TRBJ2-5, with 10 bases lining up with TRBD2. Germline-derived CDR1 and CDR2 are MNHEY and SMNVEV (reference sequence). The CDR3 has 15 amino acids. With V trimmed by 2 bases and J by 5 bases, 5 bases remained unmatched.

V usage is TRBV5-1 and J usage is TRBJ1-2, with a tentative D call TRBD1 (6 bases). Germline-derived CDR1 and CDR2 are SGHRS and YFSETQ. This CDR3 contains 14 residues. V was clipped by 4 bases and J by 2 bases, with 12 bases between them. This CDR3 reads CASSPDSINYGYTF. The CDR3 coding sequence is TGCGCCAGCAGCCCGGACAGCATAAACTATGGCTACACCTTC. Full variable domain (remainder filled in from reference TRBV5-1 and TRBJ1-2): KAGVTQTPRYLIKTRGQQVTLSCSPISGHRSVSWYQQTPGQGLQFLFEYFSETQRNKGNFPGRFSGRQFSNSRSEMNVSTLELGDSALYLCASSPDSINYGYTFGSGTRLTVV.

This clone was found a few times. The chain is built from TRBV7-2 and TRBJ1-6; 8 nucleotides agree with TRBD1. Trimming removed 5 bases from V and 12 bases from J; junction bases left unmatched: 15. This CDR3 has 16 amino acids. Per the germline V gene, CDR1 is SGHTA and CDR2 is FQGNSA. DNA for the CDR3: TGTGCCAGCAGCCCCTCACAGGGGGTATACATTGGACCCCTCCACTTT. Translation gives CASSPSQGVYIGPLHF.

The CDR3 DNA is TGTGCCAGCAGTTACTCCGGGGGACTTAGCGGCGAGCAGTACTTC. Translating it yields CASSYSGGLSGEQYF. The chain has TRBV6-5 and TRBJ2-5, with TRBD2 as a possible D gene (6 bases). The J call is uncertain, as TRBJ2-7 better fits the DNA end. CDR1 MNHEY and CDR2 SVGAGI come from the germline V gene. There are 15 residues in the CDR3.

The V gene is TRBV23-1, the J gene TRBJ2-7; the match to TRBD1 covers 9 bases. TRBV23-1 is an open reading frame whose function is uncertain. CDR3 length: 14 amino acids. The ends lost 7 bases at V and 5 bases at J; junction bases unmatched: 9. Here the CDR3 reads CASKIRDRDDEQYF. In DNA, the CDR3 is TGCGCCAGCAAGATCCGGGACAGGGACGACGAGCAGTACTTC.

The chain is built from TRBV7-2 and TRBJ2-3, with 7 bases matching TRBD1. The CDR3 consists of 15 residues. V lost 6 bases and J lost 0; bases outside the gene matches: 6. Germline CDR1 is SGHTA and CDR2 is FQGNSA. CDR3 amino acids: CASSKSTGSTDTQYF. CDR3 DNA sequence: TGTGCCAGCAGTAAGTCGACAGGGAGCACAGATACGCAGTATTTT.

The J gene is TRBJ1-4, the V gene TRBV19; the D is unclear. CDR1 LNHDA and CDR2 SQIVND come from the germline V gene (reference sequence). The CDR3 covers 13 residues. With 5 bases removed from V and 12 bases from J, the gap between germline ends came to 16 bases. CDR3 in DNA: TGTGCCAGTAGTGCTCACCCTAATGGAGAACTGTTTTTT. It specifies CASSAHPNGELFF.

The V call is TRBV18, the J call TRBJ1-1; 10 bases are shared with TRBD1. Looked up from germline, CDR1 is KGHSH and CDR2 is LQKENI. The CDR3 has 15 amino acids. The junction had 10 bases not matched to a gene; V was cut back by 5 bases and J by 7 bases. CDR3 amino acids: CASSSQGTGAGEAFF. CDR3 DNA sequence: TGTGCCAGCTCATCACAAGGGACAGGGGCCGGTGAAGCTTTCTTT. Filled out from reference TRBV18 and TRBJ1-1, the complete variable domain reads NAGVMQNPRHLVRRRGQEARLRCSPMKGHSHVYWYRQLPEEGLKFMVYLQKENIIDESGMPKERFSAEFPKEGPSILRIQQVVRGDSAAYFCASSSQGTGAGEAFFGQGTRLTVV.

The chain joins TRBV5-8 to TRBJ2-1; 8 nucleotides match TRBD2. In germline, CDR1 is SGHTS, CDR2 YDEGEE. The CDR3 runs to 15 residues. Trimming at V came to 6 bases and at J to 0 bases, leaving 5 bases not matched to a gene. The CDR3: CASTRGGSSYNEQFF. The CDR3 DNA follows: TGTGCCAGCACCCGCGGGGGGAGCTCCTACAATGAGCAGTTCTTC.

The chain carries TRBV7-9 and TRBJ1-2, with D unclear. The CDR3 extends over 15 amino acids. The V and J ends lost 1 base and 0 bases respectively, with 9 bases between them. Germline assignment: CDR1 SEHNR and CDR2 FQNEAQ (reference sequence). DNA for the CDR3: TGTGCCAGCAGCTTAGGTCTGTCCTCTAACTATGGCTACACCTTC. It is translated as CASSLGLSSNYGYTF.

The chain recombines TRBV6-1 with TRBJ1-4; 11 nucleotides agree with TRBD1. Germline V gives CDR1 MNHNS, CDR2 SASEGT. The CDR3 extends over 14 amino acids. Germline trimming cut 7 bases from V and 7 bases from J; bases unmatched to any gene: 5. The CDR3 protein is CASIGQGAIEKLFF. The CDR3 DNA reads as TGTGCCAGCATCGGACAGGGGGCCATTGAAAAACTGTTTTTT.

This clone was observed a few times. This chain uses TRBV7-2 with TRBJ1-1; D gene unclear. The V gene lost 2 bases and the J gene lost 8 bases, with 9 bases spanning the gap. CDR3 size: 12 residues. Germline CDR1 reads SGHTA; CDR2 reads FQGNSA. The DNA of the CDR3 is TGTGCCAGCAGCTTATTACTAAGGGAAGCTTTCTTT. As protein: CASSLLLREAFF. The variable domain in full, with the rest retrieved from reference TRBV7-2 and TRBJ1-1, is GAGVSQSPSNKVTEKGKDVELRCDPISGHTALYWYRQSLGQGLEFLIYFQGNSAPDKSGLPSDRFSAERTGGSVSTLTIQRTQQEDSAVYLCASSLLLREAFFGQGTRLTVV.

This chain links TRBV25-1 with TRBJ1-2; 7 bases line up with TRBD1. Germline V CDR1 and CDR2: MGHDK, SYGVNS. J lost 2 bases, V lost 8 bases, and 8 bases had no gene match. The CDR3 length is 14 residues. CDR3 in amino acids: CASGLTGKNYGYTF. The CDR3 DNA is TGTGCCAGCGGACTGACAGGGAAGAACTATGGCTACACCTTC.

V is TRBV6-1 and J is TRBJ2-7, with D maybe TRBD1 (6 bases). The CDR3 runs to 12 residues. V shed 5 bases and J shed 6 bases, with 11 bases lying between them. From germline, CDR1 is MNHNS and CDR2 SASEGT. The CDR3 nucleotides read TGTGCCAGCAGTCCCAGGGGAAGCGAGCAGTACTTC. This sequence encodes CASSPRGSEQYF.

The DNA for the CDR3 is TGCGCCAGCAAGGGACAGGGAACCACGAACACCGGGGAGCTGTTTTTT. Protein sequence: CASKGQGTTNTGELFF. The V call is TRBV23-1, the J call TRBJ2-2, with 9 bases matching TRBD1. TRBV23-1 is assigned to the ORF class and has an uncertain function. With 7 bases clipped from V and 0 bases from J, the junction kept 6 bases outside the gene matches. This CDR3 is 16 amino acids long.

This chain uses TRBV6-5 with TRBJ1-5, with a possible D match to TRBD1 (6 bases). Germline V gene lookup returns CDR1 MNHEY and CDR2 SVGAGI. Deletions cut 6 bases from V and 2 bases from J, with 11 bases between. The CDR3 contains 14 residues. CDR3: CASSRQVGNQPQHF. CDR3 nucleotides: TGTGCCAGCAGCCGACAGGTCGGCAATCAGCCCCAGCATTTT.

This clone has just one count. The genes are TRBV10-3 and TRBJ1-2; 7 bases line up with TRBD1. The CDR3 length is 13 residues. The trim removed 7 bases at V and 2 bases at J, leaving 4 bases unmatched. CDR1 and CDR2 from the germline V gene are ENHRY and SYGVKD. This chain's CDR3 is CAITPGQNYGYTF. In nucleotides, the CDR3 is TGTGCCATCACTCCGGGACAGAACTATGGCTACACCTTC.

The CDR3 DNA sequence: TGTGCCAGCAGATGGGGACAGTATATTGGCTACACCTTC. The encoded protein is CASRWGQYIGYTF. This chain connects TRBV6-1 to TRBJ1-2, with 7 bases fitting TRBD1. Losses at the gene ends were 6 bases for V and 7 bases for J; bases not matched to a gene: 8. This CDR3 comprises 13 residues. Germline CDR1 reads MNHNS; CDR2 reads SASEGT.

This chain connects TRBV29-1 to TRBJ2-5; 8 nucleotides match TRBD2. Per the germline V gene, CDR1 is SQVTM and CDR2 is ANQGSEA. The V and J ends lost 2 bases and 5 bases, in that order; junction bases with no gene match: 7. This CDR3 region has 14 residues. The CDR3 DNA reads TGCAGCGTTGAAAGGGCTAGCGGGCGGGAGACCCAGTACTTC. It is translated as CSVERASGRETQYF.

The rearrangement links TRBV6-5 to TRBJ2-1, with 7 bases aligning to TRBD1. CDR3 length: 15 amino acids. V was pared by 5 bases and J by 3 bases, with 7 bases of the junction left unmatched. Germline V lookup: CDR1 MNHEY, CDR2 SVGAGI. Here the CDR3 reads CASSGRDRYYNEQFF. CDR3 sequence (DNA): TGTGCCAGCAGTGGCCGGGACAGATACTACAATGAGCAGTTCTTC.

The count of this clone is one. The CDR3: CASSLLGLQGTEAFF. In nucleotides, the CDR3 is TGTGCCAGCAGCCTACTTGGCCTCCAGGGCACTGAAGCTTTCTTT. V gene TRBV14 combines with J gene TRBJ1-1, with D possibly TRBD1 on 5 matching bases. Trimming stripped 4 bases from V and 4 bases from J, with 16 bases between. The germline V gene has CDR1 SGHDN and CDR2 FVKESK. The CDR3 totals 15 residues.

This chain uses TRBV9 with TRBJ2-5; TRBD2 matches at 7 bases. The germline gives CDR1 SGDLS, CDR2 YYNGEE. The CDR3 contains 14 residues. The V segment lost 0 bases and the J segment 4 bases; nucleotides outside the gene matches: 3. This chain's CDR3 is CASSVEGRGETQYF. CDR3 in DNA: TGTGCCAGCAGCGTAGAAGGGAGGGGAGAGACCCAGTACTTC.

The rearrangement links TRBV11-2 to TRBJ1-4; the match to TRBD1 covers 11 bases. Losses at the gene ends were 5 bases for V and 4 bases for J; bases not matched to a gene: 3. Per the germline V gene, CDR1 is SGHAT and CDR2 is FQNNGV. The CDR3 has 15 residues. CDR3 coding DNA: TGTGCCAGCAGCCGGGACAGGGGGTTTAATGAAAAACTGTTTTTT. Its protein is CASSRDRGFNEKLFF.

Turning to this clone: One end of the junction is discordant with germline, which a read error may explain. Other DNA sequences of this sample code for an identical CDR3. The V and J genes are TRBV6-5 and TRBJ1-6; D is uncertain. This CDR3 spans 14 amino acids. Germline lookup yields CDR1 MNHEY and CDR2 SVGAGI. Here the CDR3 DNA reads TGTGCCAGCAGGGCGGCCGCATATAATTCCCCCCTCCACTTT. This encodes CASRAAAYNSPLHF.

This clone is a singleton in its sample. The chain couples TRBV9 to TRBJ2-7; unclear D gene. The CDR3 runs to 13 residues. V was cut by 0 bases and J by 1 base, with 5 bases left in between. Per the germline V gene, CDR1 is SGDLS and CDR2 is YYNGEE. The CDR3 DNA reads TGTGCCAGCAGCGTAGGAGGTTCCTACGAGCAGTACTTC. It encodes CASSVGGSYEQYF.

The chain carries TRBV10-3 and TRBJ2-5; TRBD1 matches 9 bases. CDR3 length equals 13 residues. Per germline, CDR1 ENHRY and CDR2 SYGVKD. V lost 4 bases and J lost 3; bases outside the gene matches: 0. CDR3 loop: CAISGTGEETQYF. DNA of the CDR3: TGTGCCATCAGTGGGACAGGGGAAGAGACCCAGTACTTC.

This rearrangement joins TRBV19 to TRBJ2-3, with 10 bases lining up with TRBD2. Trimming cost V 5 bases and J 4 bases; bases outside gene matches: 9. The V gene's germline CDR1 is LNHDA and CDR2 SQIVND (reference sequence). This CDR3 comprises 16 residues. The CDR3 nucleotides read TGTGCCAGTAGTGCCAGACTAGCGGGTACCTCAGATACGCAGTATTTT. It encodes CASSARLAGTSDTQYF.

The genes are TRBV5-1 and TRBJ2-2, with a possible D match to TRBD2 (5 bases). Trimming took 3 bases from V and 4 from J, leaving 16 bases between them. The CDR3 sequence is 16 residues long. Germline loops: CDR1 SGHRS, CDR2 YFSETQ. The CDR3 spells CASSSRRPEGTGELFF. The CDR3, as DNA: TGCGCCAGCAGCTCCCGGAGGCCCGAGGGCACCGGGGAGCTGTTTTTT.

The gene calls are TRBV5-1 and TRBJ2-5; unclear D gene. Germline CDR1 reads SGHRS; CDR2 reads YFSETQ. V lost 4 bases to trimming and J lost 5 bases, with 18 bases between them. The CDR3 runs to 15 residues. The CDR3 nucleotides are TGCGCCAGCAGCCCCTTCCGAGGCCCTCGGGAGACCCAGTACTTC. Amino acid sequence: CASSPFRGPRETQYF.

This chain joins TRBV28 and TRBJ2-7; possible D gene TRBD2, 6 bases. Germline CDR1 reads MDHEN; CDR2 reads SYDVKM. The CDR3 has 12 residues. Trimming cost V 1 base and J 6 bases, with 7 bases left between them. CDR3 bases: TGTGCCAGCAGTTTATCGCGGGGCGAGCAGTACTTC. This codes for CASSLSRGEQYF.